This TCR beta chain comes out of a study of neurological immune-mediated disorders. Ten or more counts support this clonotype. TCRdb fed the 5' RACE reads into MiXCR, producing one record per CDR3 protein. The data show 81,000 or so distinct CDR3 sequences, with less than 15% seen just once and approximately 5% held by the top ten. The time point was: longitudinal time-point 2. This receptor was obtained from a female donor with HTLV-1-associated myelopathy (HAM/TSP). Sequencing was carried out using PBMCs.

The CDR3 here is CASSYAETSSTDTQYF. CDR3 DNA: TGTGCCAGCAGTTACGCCGAGACTTCTAGCACAGATACGCAGTATTTT. V gene TRBV6-5 combines with J gene TRBJ2-3, with D hard to call. CDR3 length equals 16 residues. Between the trimmed V and J ends, which lost 2 bases and 0 bases, there was a span of 12 bases. Germline V gives CDR1 MNHEY, CDR2 SVGAGI.